The 29 T cell receptor beta chains presented below share a single source sample, sequenced in a study of blood T cell repertoires in COVID-19. Sequencing was performed with immunoSEQ multiplex PCR; in TCRdb, only in-frame clones are kept and a portion is missing. Among tens of thousands of clones listed, around 88% were seen once. Sequencing used peripheral blood. The receptors stem from a man aged 60 to 69 with acute or convalescent COVID-19.

The table lists this clone with a count of one. The chain combines TRBV19 with TRBJ1-3; TRBD1 matches 7 bases. Germline V CDR1 and CDR2: LNHDA, SQIVND (reference sequence). CDR3 length: 17 amino acids. Trimming took 1 base from V and 0 from J; bases not matched to a gene: 6. The CDR3 nucleotides read TGTGCCAGTAGTATAGCGGGGACAGCGAACTCTGGAAACACCATATATTTT. The encoded protein is CASSIAGTANSGNTIYF.

This rearrangement joins TRBV19 to TRBJ2-2; no definite D call. The CDR3 runs 15 residues. CDR1 LNHDA and CDR2 SQIVND come from the germline V gene (reference sequence). Deletions cut 8 bases from V and 0 bases from J, with 13 bases between. The CDR3 nucleotides read TGTGCCAGTCAGAACGCCAGGACGAACACCGGGGAGCTGTTTTTT. Its translation is CASQNARTNTGELFF.

V gene TRBV19 combines with J gene TRBJ1-1, with D possibly matching TRBD1 (6 bases). V was trimmed by 1 base and J by 2 bases, leaving 14 bases between them. Germline V gene data show CDR1 as LNHDA and CDR2 as SQIVND (reference sequence). This CDR3 has 16 amino acids. CDR3 protein: CASSIAGVIKNTEAFF. The CDR3 nucleotides read TGTGCCAGTAGTATAGCAGGGGTGATCAAAAACACTGAAGCTTTCTTT.

The V gene is TRBV9, the J gene TRBJ2-3, with D perhaps TRBD2 (5 bases). Germline V gene data show CDR1 as SGDLS and CDR2 as YYNGEE. Trimming shortened V by 2 bases and J by 6 bases, and 10 bases separated the two germline ends. This CDR3 spans 13 amino acids. The CDR3 DNA follows: TGTGCCAGCAGCGTTGATTCGGGGGATACGCAGTATTTT. Its translation is CASSVDSGDTQYF.

The chain employs TRBV7-2 and TRBJ2-1, with D uncertain. The CDR3 has 14 amino acids. V dropped 5 bases and J dropped 1 base, with 9 bases sitting between them. The germline V gene has CDR1 SGHTA and CDR2 FQGNSA. The CDR3 region is CASSPVQSYNEQFF. CDR3 in DNA: TGTGCCAGCAGCCCCGTCCAGTCCTACAATGAGCAGTTCTTC.

This rearrangement joins TRBV6-5 to TRBJ2-1; 9 positions match TRBD1. Trimming cost V 4 bases and J 8 bases; bases outside gene matches: 3. Germline V CDR1 and CDR2: MNHEY, SVGAGI. This CDR3 comprises 13 residues. The CDR3 DNA follows: TGTGCCAGCAGTTGGGGACAGGGTGATGAGCAGTTCTTC. Translating gives CASSWGQGDEQFF.

The chain is built from TRBV4-1 and TRBJ2-5; TRBD2 matches 8 bases. The germline gives CDR1 MGHRA, CDR2 YSYEKL. Germline trimming cut 0 bases from V and 2 bases from J; bases unmatched to any gene: 2. This CDR3 has 15 amino acids. The DNA of the CDR3 is TGCGCCAGCAGCCAAGACACTAGCGGTCAAGAGACCCAGTACTTC. This codes for CASSQDTSGQETQYF.

J is TRBJ1-1 and V is TRBV10-3; perhaps TRBD1 as D (5 bases). Looked up from germline, CDR1 is ENHRY and CDR2 is SYGVKD. The CDR3 consists of 13 residues. V lost 2 bases, J lost 3 bases, and 7 bases lay in between. The CDR3 sequence: CAISERGYTEAFF. CDR3 nucleotides: TGTGCCATCAGTGAGCGGGGGTACACTGAAGCTTTCTTT.

V gene TRBV5-1 combines with J gene TRBJ2-1; tentative D call: TRBD2 (6 bases). CDR3 length: 14 residues. V was cut by 3 bases and J by 6 bases, with 13 bases left in between. Germline V gene sequence: CDR1 SGHRS, CDR2 YFSETQ. In DNA, the CDR3 is TGCGCCAGCAGCTCCGGCGGGACTCGCAATGAGCAGTTCTTC. The encoded protein is CASSSGGTRNEQFF.

This clone was seen just once. The chain has TRBV4-2 and TRBJ1-5; the match to TRBD1 covers 8 bases. Trimming took 4 bases from V and 6 from J; bases not matched to a gene: 8. CDR3 length: 15 amino acids. Germline-derived CDR1 and CDR2 are LGHNA and YNFKEQ. This CDR3 is CASSLRDRGPQPQHF. DNA of the CDR3: TGTGCCAGCAGCCTAAGAGACAGGGGTCCTCAGCCCCAGCATTTT.

The chain couples TRBV28 to TRBJ1-6; TRBD1 is a possible D gene (6 bases). Germline V CDR1 and CDR2: MDHEN, SYDVKM. The CDR3 consists of 12 residues. V was pared by 5 bases and J by 9 bases, with 8 bases between. In DNA, the CDR3 is TGTGCCAGCAGTACAGGGTCTTCACCCCTCCACTTT. Residues: CASSTGSSPLHF. The entire variable domain, with the rest obtained from reference TRBV28 and TRBJ1-6, is as follows: DVKVTQSSRYLVKRTGEKVFLECVQDMDHENMFWYRQDPGLGLRLIYFSYDVKMKEKGDIPEGYSVSREKKERFSLILESASTNQTSMYLCASSTGSSPLHFGNGTRLTVT.

On this clone: The sample has other DNA sequences that encode this CDR3 too. This CDR3 is CASSGLARGTDTQYF. CDR3 bases: TGTGCCAGCTCGGGACTAGCCAGGGGCACAGATACGCAGTATTTT. The chain joins TRBV6-5 to TRBJ2-3; 9 bases line up with TRBD2. V shed 8 bases, J shed 1 base, and the junction held 7 bases outside the gene matches. The CDR3 extends over 15 amino acids. The germline CDR1 and CDR2 sequences are MNHEY and SVGAGI.

This clone was found once. This chain joins TRBV25-1 and TRBJ1-2; TRBD1 agrees at 7 bases. CDR3 length equals 14 residues. With V trimmed by 6 bases and J by 7 bases, 11 bases remained unmatched. Germline CDR1 is MGHDK and CDR2 is SYGVNS. The CDR3 reads CASSTQGTLSGYTF. The CDR3 DNA reads as TGTGCCAGCAGCACACAGGGGACCCTTAGTGGCTACACCTTC.

This clone appeared a single time. The CDR3 region has the DNA TGTGCCAGCAGCTTAGGAGGGACTAACACTGAAGCTTTCTTT. Translating gives CASSLGGTNTEAFF. The chain is built from TRBV13 and TRBJ1-1; tentatively, D is TRBD1 (5 bases). CDR3 length: 14 residues. Germline V gene data show CDR1 as PRHDT and CDR2 as FYEKMQ (reference sequence). Trimming cost V 0 bases and J 2 bases, with 7 bases left between them.

V gene TRBV29-1 combines with J gene TRBJ2-7; TRBD1 aligns across 7 bases. CDR1 is SQVTM, CDR2 ANQGSEA, per germline. The CDR3 contains 12 residues. The trim removed 7 bases at V and 5 bases at J, leaving 8 bases unmatched. The CDR3 protein is CSARQGSHEQYF. The CDR3, as DNA: TGCAGCGCAAGACAGGGATCCCACGAGCAGTACTTC.

This chain links TRBV11-2 with TRBJ2-1, with D possibly being TRBD1 (5 bases). Germline V CDR1 and CDR2: SGHAT, FQNNGV. The CDR3 loop spans 15 amino acids. The V end lost 5 bases, the J end lost 4 bases, and 15 bases lay between the germline ends. Written as DNA, the CDR3 is TGTGCCAGCAGCCTAGGGCAGGGTTGGTACAATGAGCAGTTCTTC. Protein product: CASSLGQGWYNEQFF. The full variable domain, in which reference TRBV11-2 and TRBJ2-1 provide the parts outside the CDR3, is EAGVAQSPRYKIIEKRQSVAFWCNPISGHATLYWYQQILGQGPKLLIQFQNNGVVDDSQLPKDRFSAERLKGVDSTLKIQPAKLEDSAVYLCASSLGQGWYNEQFFGPGTRLTVL.

The V and J genes are TRBV1 and TRBJ2-1; the table's D call, TRBD2, has no DNA check behind it. TRBV1 is classified as a pseudogene. The CDR3 consists of 16 residues. The CDR3 bases are TGCACCAGCAGCCAAGATGAGCCGGGAAATGTGGGAGAGCAGTTCTTC. Translation: CTSSQDEPGNVGEQFF.

The chain employs TRBV7-8 and TRBJ1-2, with D uncertain. Trimming cost V 5 bases and J 6 bases, with 16 bases left between them. The CDR3 sequence is 14 residues long. Germline assignment: CDR1 SGHVS and CDR2 FQNEAQ. The CDR3 coding sequence is TGTGCCAGCAGCGAAGACACCCGCGGGCATGGCTACACCTTC. This gives the protein CASSEDTRGHGYTF.

This clone was seen once. The V call is TRBV7-2, the J call TRBJ1-4; D gene uncertain. V was shortened by 5 bases and J by 7 bases, with 14 bases between the two germline ends. Germline V CDR1 and CDR2: SGHTA, FQGNSA. The CDR3 has 14 amino acids. The CDR3, as DNA: TGTGCCAGCAGCCCGGGAATTCAGCCTGAAAAACTGTTTTTT. Protein: CASSPGIQPEKLFF.

This chain connects TRBV23-1 to TRBJ1-2, with TRBD1 as a possible D gene (6 bases). TRBV23-1 is annotated as an ORF whose role is uncertain. There are 16 residues in the CDR3. Between the trimmed V and J ends, which lost 4 bases and 4 bases, there was a span of 19 bases. The CDR3 region has the DNA TGCGCCAGCAGTCGAAATACGGCCAGGGGTCGCTATGGCTACACCTTC. Protein product: CASSRNTARGRYGYTF.

This sequence joins TRBV30 and TRBJ2-7; perhaps TRBD1 as D (6 bases). The germline gives CDR1 GTSNPN, CDR2 SVGIG (reference sequence). The ends were cut back, 5 bases at V and 3 bases at J, with 11 bases in the middle. CDR3 size: 12 residues. The CDR3 region is CAWSQGFYEQYF. CDR3 coding DNA: TGTGCCTGGTCACAGGGATTCTACGAGCAGTACTTC.

In its sample, this clone was seen once. The genes are TRBV27 and TRBJ1-2; the D gene is possibly TRBD1 (5 bases). The CDR3 covers 12 residues. Germline V lookup: CDR1 MNHEY, CDR2 SMNVEV (reference sequence). The V and J ends lost 3 bases and 8 bases respectively, with 10 bases between them. The CDR3 spells CASSFRGVGYTF. The CDR3 DNA follows: TGTGCCAGCAGTTTTCGGGGGGTAGGCTACACCTTC.

The chain has TRBV5-4 and TRBJ1-2; D is uncertain. The CDR3 runs to 11 residues. V shed 5 bases and J shed 5 bases, with 7 bases lying between them. Germline V gives CDR1 SGHNT, CDR2 YYREEE (reference sequence). Here the CDR3 reads CASSPGYGYTF. CDR3 nucleotide sequence: TGTGCCAGCAGTCCGGGGTATGGCTACACCTTC.

The CDR3 here is CASSGTGSGNQPQHF. The CDR3 bases are TGTGCCAGCAGCGGGACAGGGAGCGGCAATCAGCCCCAGCATTTT. The V call is TRBV2, the J call TRBJ1-5; the match to TRBD1 covers 9 bases. Germline V gene lookup returns CDR1 SNHLY and CDR2 FYNNEI. This CDR3 has 15 residues. The trim removed 6 bases at V and 2 bases at J, leaving 5 bases unmatched.

This rearrangement joins TRBV11-2 to TRBJ1-1; the match to TRBD1 covers 9 bases. V lost 1 base, J lost 4 bases, and 1 base stayed unmatched. CDR3 length equals 14 residues. Germline V gene data show CDR1 as SGHAT and CDR2 as FQNNGV. CDR3 amino acids: CASSLGQGGTEAFF. CDR3 coding DNA: TGTGCCAGCAGCTTAGGACAGGGGGGCACTGAAGCTTTCTTT. Combining the CDR3 with reference TRBV11-2 and TRBJ1-1 gives the whole variable domain EAGVAQSPRYKIIEKRQSVAFWCNPISGHATLYWYQQILGQGPKLLIQFQNNGVVDDSQLPKDRFSAERLKGVDSTLKIQPAKLEDSAVYLCASSLGQGGTEAFFGQGTRLTVV.

This chain links TRBV24-1 with TRBJ1-2; TRBD1 aligns across 8 bases. The trim removed 3 bases at V and 10 bases at J, leaving 9 bases unmatched. Germline loops: CDR1 KGHDR, CDR2 SFDVKD. The length of the CDR3 is 14 residues. The CDR3 is CATSDPGDRTSYTF. The CDR3 DNA sequence: TGTGCCACCAGTGATCCCGGGGACAGGACCTCCTACACCTTC.

The rearrangement links TRBV6-2 or TRBV6-3 to TRBJ1-2, with D tentatively TRBD1 (5 bases). Germline assignment: CDR1 MNHEY and CDR2 SVGEGT. This CDR3 is 14 amino acids long. Deletions cut 0 bases from V and 7 bases from J, with 12 bases between. CDR3 protein: CASSYSGLLAGYTF. Written as DNA, the CDR3 is TGTGCCAGCAGTTACTCGGGACTGTTGGCTGGCTACACCTTC.

The CDR3 DNA sequence: TGTGCCAGTAGTATAAACTGGGGCTACACCTTC. Protein sequence: CASSINWGYTF. The rearrangement joins TRBV19 to TRBJ1-2, with unresolved D. Trimming shortened V by 2 bases and J by 8 bases, and 6 bases separated the two germline ends. Germline CDR1 is LNHDA and CDR2 is SQIVND (reference sequence). CDR3 length: 11 amino acids.

With regard to this clone: One end of the junction fails to match germline, which may point to a read error. CDR3 nucleotides: TGTGCCAGCAGCGTAGGTTCACACACAGAAGCTTTCTTT. It is translated as CASSVGSHTEAFF. J is TRBJ1-1 and V is TRBV9; no clear D gene. From germline, CDR1 is SGDLS and CDR2 YYNGEE. CDR3 length: 13 residues. Drawing the rest from reference TRBV9 and TRBJ1-1, the complete variable domain is DSGVTQTPKHLITATGQRVTLRCSPRSGDLSVYWYQQSLDQGLQFLIQYYNGEERAKGNILERFSAQQFPDLHSELNLSSLELGDSALYFCASSVGSHTEAFFGQGTRLTVV.